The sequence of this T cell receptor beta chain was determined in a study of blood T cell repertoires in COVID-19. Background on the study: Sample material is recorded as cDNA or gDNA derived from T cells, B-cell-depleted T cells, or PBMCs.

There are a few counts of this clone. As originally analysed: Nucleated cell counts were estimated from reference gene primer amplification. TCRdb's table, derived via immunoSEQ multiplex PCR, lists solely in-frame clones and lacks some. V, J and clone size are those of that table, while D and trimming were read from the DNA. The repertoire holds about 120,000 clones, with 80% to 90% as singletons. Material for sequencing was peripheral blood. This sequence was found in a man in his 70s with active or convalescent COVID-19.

The CDR3 reads CASSRTQGATDTQYF. The CDR3 DNA sequence: TGTGCCAGCTCACGAACACAGGGGGCAACAGATACGCAGTATTTT. The chain combines TRBV18 with TRBJ2-3, with TRBD1 identical over 9 bases. Per germline, CDR1 KGHSH and CDR2 LQKENI. Unmatched junction bases numbered 5, after V lost 4 bases and J lost 3 bases. The CDR3 has 15 residues.